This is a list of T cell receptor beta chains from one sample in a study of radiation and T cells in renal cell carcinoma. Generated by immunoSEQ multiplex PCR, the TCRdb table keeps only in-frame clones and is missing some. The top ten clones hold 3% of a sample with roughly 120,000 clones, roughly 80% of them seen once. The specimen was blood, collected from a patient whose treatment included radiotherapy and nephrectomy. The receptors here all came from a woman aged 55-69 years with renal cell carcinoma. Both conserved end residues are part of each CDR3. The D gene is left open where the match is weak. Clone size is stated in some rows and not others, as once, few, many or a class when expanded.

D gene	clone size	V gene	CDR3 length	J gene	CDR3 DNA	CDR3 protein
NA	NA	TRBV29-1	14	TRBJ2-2	TGCAGCGTTGAAATGGAAAGCCCCGCCGGGGAGCTGTTTTTT	CSVEMESPAGELFF
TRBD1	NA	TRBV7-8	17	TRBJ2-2	TGTGCCAGCAGGCCACAGGGGCCCCAAGGGAGCACCGGGGAGCTGTTTTTT	CASRPQGPQGSTGELFF
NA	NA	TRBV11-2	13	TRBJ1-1	TGTGCCAGCAGCTTAGAAGGGGGGACTGAAGCTTTCTTT	CASSLEGGTEAFF
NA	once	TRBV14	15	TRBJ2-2	TGTGCCAGCAGCCCCGGAACGGGGCCGGCCGGGGAGCTGTTTTTT	CASSPGTGPAGELFF
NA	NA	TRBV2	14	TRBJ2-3	TGTGCCAGCAGAGGACTGGCAGGCACAAATACGCAGTATTTT	CASRGLAGTNTQYF
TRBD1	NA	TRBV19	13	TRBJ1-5	TGTGCCAGTAATCAGGGGGCTGGTCAGCCCCAGCATTTT	CASNQGAGQPQHF
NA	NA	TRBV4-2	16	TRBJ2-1	TGTGCCAGCAGCCTCTCAGATTTTAGCTCCTACAATGAGCAGTTCTTC	CASSLSDFSSYNEQFF
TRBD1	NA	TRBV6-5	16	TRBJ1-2	TGTGCCAGCAGTTACTCGCCGGGACAGGGGATAGGTGGCTACACCTTC	CASSYSPGQGIGGYTF
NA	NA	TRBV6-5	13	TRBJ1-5	TGTGCCAGCTCCCTCGGGTTCAATCAGCCCCAGCATTTT	CASSLGFNQPQHF
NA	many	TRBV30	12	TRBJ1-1	TGTGCCTGGGGACGGGCGAACACTGAAGCTTTCTTT	CAWGRANTEAFF
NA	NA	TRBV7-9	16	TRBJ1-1	TGTGCCAGCAGCTTGTCACCGCCAGAGCCGAACACTGAAGCTTTCTTT	CASSLSPPEPNTEAFF
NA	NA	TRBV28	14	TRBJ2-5	TGTGCCAGCAGGAGGGGGGGCCAAGCTGAGACCCAGTACTTC	CASRRGGQAETQYF
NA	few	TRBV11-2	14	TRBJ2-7	TGTGCCAGCAGCTTAGACCCCGGGACAAGCGAGCAGTACTTC	CASSLDPGTSEQYF
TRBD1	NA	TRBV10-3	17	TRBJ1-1	TGTGCCATCAGTGATATCCCCCCAGGGGCAGGGGGCACTGAAGCTTTCTTT	CAISDIPPGAGGTEAFF
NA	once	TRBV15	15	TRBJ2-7	TGTGCCACCAGCAGAGATCAGGCAGGAACCTACGAGCAGTACTTC	CATSRDQAGTYEQYF
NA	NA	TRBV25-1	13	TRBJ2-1	TGTGCCAGCAGTGAGATGAGCACCAATGAGCAGTTCTTC	CASSEMSTNEQFF
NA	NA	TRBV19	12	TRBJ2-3	TGTGCCAGTAGCCAGGGAACAGATACGCAGTATTTT	CASSQGTDTQYF
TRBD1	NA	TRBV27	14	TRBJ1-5	TGTGCCAGCAGTTTGACAGGGGACTATCAGCCCCAGCATTTT	CASSLTGDYQPQHF
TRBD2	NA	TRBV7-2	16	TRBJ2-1	TGTGCCAGCAGCTTAATCGGGGGGGCCCTCTACAATGAGCAGTTCTTC	CASSLIGGALYNEQFF
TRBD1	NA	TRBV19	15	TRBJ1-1	TGTGCCAGTAAAGGGACAGGGCCCTCTTGGGGCGAAGCTTTCTTT	CASKGTGPSWGEAFF
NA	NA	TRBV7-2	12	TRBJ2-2	TGTGCCAGCAGCCCCCCCACCGGGGAGCTGTTTTTT	CASSPPTGELFF
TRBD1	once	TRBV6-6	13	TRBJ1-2	TGTGCCAGCAGATCGGGACAGAACTATGGCTACACCTTC	CASRSGQNYGYTF
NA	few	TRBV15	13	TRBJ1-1	TGTGCCACCAGCTCAACAGGGAACACTGAAGCTTTCTTT	CATSSTGNTEAFF
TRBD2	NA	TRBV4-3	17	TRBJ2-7	TGCGCCAGCAGCCAAGAAATGGGAGGACTAGCGGCCGACGAGCAGTACTTC	CASSQEMGGLAADEQYF
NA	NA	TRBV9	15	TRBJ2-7	TGTGCCAGCAGCGTAGGGCCTAGCCCGACCTACGAGCAGTACTTC	CASSVGPSPTYEQYF
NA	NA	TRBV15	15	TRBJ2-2	TGTGCCACCAGCAGAGTGGTGGGGCGGACCGGGGAGCTGTTTTTT	CATSRVVGRTGELFF
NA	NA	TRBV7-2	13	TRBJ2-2	TGTGCCAGCAGCTTAAACCTTTTCGGGGAGCTGTTTTTT	CASSLNLFGELFF
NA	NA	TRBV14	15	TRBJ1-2	TGTGCCAGCAGCCAATGGGGGGGAACAAACTATGGCTACACCTTC	CASSQWGGTNYGYTF
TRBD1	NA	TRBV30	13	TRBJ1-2	TGTGCCTGGGCCCCCGGGACAGGGGGTGGCTACACCTTC	CAWAPGTGGGYTF
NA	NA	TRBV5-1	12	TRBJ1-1	TGCGCCAGCAGCTTGGGGACAGAAGAAGCTTTCTTT	CASSLGTEEAFF
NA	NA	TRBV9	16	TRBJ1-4	TGTGCCAGCAGCCCTTTCCGAGGGGGTTTTAATGAAAAACTGTTTTTT	CASSPFRGGFNEKLFF
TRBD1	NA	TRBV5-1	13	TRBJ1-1	TGCGCCAGCAGCTTGTCGGGACAGCGTGAAGCTTTCTTT	CASSLSGQREAFF
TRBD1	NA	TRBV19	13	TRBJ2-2	TGTGCCAGTAGTTGGACAGGGACCGGGGAGCTGTTTTTT	CASSWTGTGELFF
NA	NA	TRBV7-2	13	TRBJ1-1	TGTGCCAGCAGCTTGGAAAGGGGACTATTAGCTTTCTTT	CASSLERGLLAFF
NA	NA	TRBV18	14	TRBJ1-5	TGTGCCAGCTCCCCGGGAGGGACCAATCAGCCCCAGCATTTT	CASSPGGTNQPQHF
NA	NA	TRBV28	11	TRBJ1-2	TGTGCCAGCAGTTTCAGGGGCGGCTACACCTTC	CASSFRGGYTF
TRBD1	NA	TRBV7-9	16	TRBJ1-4	TGTGCCAGCAAGGCCTTCGTGGGGACAGGTAGTGAAAAACTGTTTTTT	CASKAFVGTGSEKLFF
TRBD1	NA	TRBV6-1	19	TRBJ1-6	TGTGCCAGCAGTGAGAGACAGGGGGCAGGGTTCGGATATAATTCACCCCTCCACTTT	CASSERQGAGFGYNSPLHF
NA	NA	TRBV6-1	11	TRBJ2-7	TGTGCCACCTCCCCCCGGGACGAGCAGTACTTC	CATSPRDEQYF
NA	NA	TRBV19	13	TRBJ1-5	TGTGCCAGTAGTTGGCAGGGGAATCAGCCCCAGCATTTT	CASSWQGNQPQHF
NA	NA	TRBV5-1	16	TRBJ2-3	TGCGCCAGCAGCTTGGAGGGTGACTTTGTGACAGATACGCAGTATTTT	CASSLEGDFVTDTQYF
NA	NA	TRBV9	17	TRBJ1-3	TGTGCCAGCAGCGTAGAGGGTAATCGGGGCTCTGGAAACACCATATATTTT	CASSVEGNRGSGNTIYF
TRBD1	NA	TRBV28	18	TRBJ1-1	TGTGCCAGCAGTTCCAAGTACCTCGAGGGGGCTTGGAACACTGAAGCTTTCTTT	CASSSKYLEGAWNTEAFF
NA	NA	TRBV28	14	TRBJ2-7	TGTGCCAGCAGTGCTAGCTGGAGGGCCTACGAGCAGTACTTC	CASSASWRAYEQYF
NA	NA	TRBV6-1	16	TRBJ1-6	TGTGCCAGCAGTGGGCTGTTCAGGCAGAGTAATTCACCCCTCCACTTT	CASSGLFRQSNSPLHF
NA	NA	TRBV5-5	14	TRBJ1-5	TGTGCCAGCAGCTTGGCTAGAACCAATCAGCCCCAGCATTTT	CASSLARTNQPQHF